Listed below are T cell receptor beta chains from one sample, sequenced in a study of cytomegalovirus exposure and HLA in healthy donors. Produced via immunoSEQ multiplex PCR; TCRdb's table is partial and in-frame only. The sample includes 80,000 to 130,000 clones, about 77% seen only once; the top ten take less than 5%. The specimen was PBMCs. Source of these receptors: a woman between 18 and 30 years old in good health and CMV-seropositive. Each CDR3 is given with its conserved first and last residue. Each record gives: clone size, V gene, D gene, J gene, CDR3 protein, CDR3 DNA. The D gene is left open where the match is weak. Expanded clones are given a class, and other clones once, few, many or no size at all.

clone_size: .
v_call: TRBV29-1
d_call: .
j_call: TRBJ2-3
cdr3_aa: CSVLPQRSGTDTQYF
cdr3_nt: TGCAGCGTGTTACCTCAGCGGTCGGGCACAGATACGCAGTATTTT

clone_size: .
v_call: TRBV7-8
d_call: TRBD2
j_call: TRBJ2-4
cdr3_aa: CASSSLTSGENIQYF
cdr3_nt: TGTGCCAGCAGCTCACTAACTAGCGGAGAAAACATTCAGTACTTC

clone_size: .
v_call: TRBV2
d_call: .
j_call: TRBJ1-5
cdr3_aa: CASSELQVSNQPQHF
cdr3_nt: TGTGCCAGCAGTGAACTACAGGTCAGCAATCAGCCCCAGCATTTT

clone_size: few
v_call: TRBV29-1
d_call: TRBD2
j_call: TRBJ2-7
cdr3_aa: CSVAGTSEPSPIYEEVEQYF
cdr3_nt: TGCAGCGTCGCCGGGACTAGCGAACCCTCTCCAATCTACGAGGAGGTCGAGCAGTACTTC

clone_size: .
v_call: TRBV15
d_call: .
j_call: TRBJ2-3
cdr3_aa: CATSRDSGTRYTQYF
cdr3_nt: TGTGCCACCAGCAGAGATAGCGGAACAAGGTACACGCAGTATTTT

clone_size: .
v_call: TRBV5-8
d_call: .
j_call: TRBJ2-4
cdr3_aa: CASSLTGSKNIQYF
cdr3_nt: TGTGCCAGCAGCCTCACAGGGTCAAAAAACATTCAGTACTTC

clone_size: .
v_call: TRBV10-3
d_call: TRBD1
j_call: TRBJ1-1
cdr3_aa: CAIRASQGAETEAFF
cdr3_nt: TGTGCCATCAGGGCCAGCCAGGGGGCCGAAACTGAAGCTTTCTTT

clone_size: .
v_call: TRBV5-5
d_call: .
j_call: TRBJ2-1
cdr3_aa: CASSLGGPINEQFF
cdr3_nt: TGTGCCAGCAGCTTGGGGGGCCCGATCAATGAGCAGTTCTTC

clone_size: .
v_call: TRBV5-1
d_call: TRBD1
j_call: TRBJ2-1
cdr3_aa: CASSSGTGPNEQFF
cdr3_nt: TGCGCCAGCAGCTCCGGGACAGGGCCCAATGAGCAGTTCTTC

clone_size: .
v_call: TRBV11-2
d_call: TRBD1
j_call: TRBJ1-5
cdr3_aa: CASSLGSGQVYQPQHF
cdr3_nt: TGTGCCAGCAGCTTAGGGTCTGGACAGGTTTATCAGCCCCAGCATTTT

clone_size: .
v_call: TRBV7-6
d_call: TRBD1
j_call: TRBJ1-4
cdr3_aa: CASSQGTGGMTNEKLFF
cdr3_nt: TGTGCCAGCAGTCAAGGGACAGGGGGGATGACTAATGAAAAACTGTTTTTT

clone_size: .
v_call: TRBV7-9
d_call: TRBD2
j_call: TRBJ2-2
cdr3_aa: CASSPPEREAGELFF
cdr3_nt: TGTGCCAGCAGCCCCCCAGAGCGGGAGGCCGGGGAGCTGTTTTTT

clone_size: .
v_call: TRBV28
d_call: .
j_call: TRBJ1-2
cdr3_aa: CASSLKGLYGYTF
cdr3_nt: TGTGCCAGCAGTTTAAAGGGGCTCTATGGCTACACCTTC

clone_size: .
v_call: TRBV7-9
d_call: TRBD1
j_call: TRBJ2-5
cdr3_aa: CASSRQGAQETQYF
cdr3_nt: TGTGCCAGCAGCCGACAGGGGGCCCAAGAGACCCAGTACTTC

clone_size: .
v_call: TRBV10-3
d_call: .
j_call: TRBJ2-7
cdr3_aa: CAISEQGQMIREQYF
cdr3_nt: TGTGCCATCAGTGAGCAAGGACAGATGATACGCGAGCAGTACTTC

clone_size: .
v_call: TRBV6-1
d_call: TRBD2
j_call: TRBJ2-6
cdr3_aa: CASSGTSGITGANVLTF
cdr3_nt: TGTGCCAGCAGTGGGACTAGCGGGATTACTGGGGCCAACGTCCTGACTTTC

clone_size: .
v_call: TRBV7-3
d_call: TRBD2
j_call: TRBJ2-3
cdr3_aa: CASRPPGAGGGTDTQYF
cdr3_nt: TGTGCCAGCAGGCCCCCGGGGGCGGGAGGAGGCACAGATACGCAGTATTTT

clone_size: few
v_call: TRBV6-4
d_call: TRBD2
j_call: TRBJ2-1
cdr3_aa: CASKEGLASNEQFF
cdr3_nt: TGTGCCAGCAAAGAAGGACTAGCGAGTAATGAGCAGTTCTTC

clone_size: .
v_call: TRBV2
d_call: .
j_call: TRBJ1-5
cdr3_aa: CASTKEGTSNQPQHF
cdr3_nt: TGTGCCAGCACAAAGGAGGGGACTAGCAATCAGCCCCAGCATTTT

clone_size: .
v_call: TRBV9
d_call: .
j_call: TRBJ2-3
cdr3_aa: CASSVFPGGTDTQYF
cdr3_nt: TGTGCCAGCAGCGTATTCCCAGGGGGCACAGATACGCAGTATTTT

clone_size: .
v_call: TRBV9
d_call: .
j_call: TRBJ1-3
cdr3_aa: CASSQGGPGNTIYF
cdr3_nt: TGTGCCAGCAGCCAAGGAGGGCCTGGAAACACCATATATTTT

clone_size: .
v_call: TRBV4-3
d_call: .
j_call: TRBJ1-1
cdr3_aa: CASSQERGGNTEAFF
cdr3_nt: TGCGCCAGCAGCCAAGAAAGAGGCGGAAACACTGAAGCTTTCTTT

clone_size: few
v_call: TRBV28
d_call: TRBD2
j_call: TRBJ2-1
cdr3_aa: CASSPDLLAGVQFF
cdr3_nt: TGTGCCAGCAGCCCGGACCTACTAGCGGGAGTCCAGTTCTTC

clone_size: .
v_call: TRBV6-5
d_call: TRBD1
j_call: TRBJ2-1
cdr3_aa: CATSQGVWQFF
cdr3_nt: TGTGCCACCAGTCAGGGGGTATGGCAGTTCTTC

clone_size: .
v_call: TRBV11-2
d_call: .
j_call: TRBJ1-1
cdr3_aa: CASSLPGTLGTEAFF
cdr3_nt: TGTGCCAGCAGCTTACCCGGGACATTGGGCACTGAAGCTTTCTTT

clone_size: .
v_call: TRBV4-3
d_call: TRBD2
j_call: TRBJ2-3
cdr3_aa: CASSQDGGGTYTDTQYF
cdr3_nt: TGCGCCAGCAGCCAAGATGGGGGAGGGACTTACACAGATACGCAGTATTTT